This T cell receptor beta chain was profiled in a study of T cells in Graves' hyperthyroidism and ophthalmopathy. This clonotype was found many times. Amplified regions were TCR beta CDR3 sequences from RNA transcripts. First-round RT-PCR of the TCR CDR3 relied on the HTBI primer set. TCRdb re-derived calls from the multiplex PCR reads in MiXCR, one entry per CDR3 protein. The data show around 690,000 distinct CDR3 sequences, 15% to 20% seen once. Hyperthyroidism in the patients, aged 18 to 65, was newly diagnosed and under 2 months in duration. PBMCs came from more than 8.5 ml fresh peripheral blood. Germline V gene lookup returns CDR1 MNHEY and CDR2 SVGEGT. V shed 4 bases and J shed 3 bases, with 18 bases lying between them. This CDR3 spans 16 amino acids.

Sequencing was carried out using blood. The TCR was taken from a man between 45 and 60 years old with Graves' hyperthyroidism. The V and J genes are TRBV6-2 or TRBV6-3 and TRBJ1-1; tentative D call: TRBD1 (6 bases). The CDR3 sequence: CASSFADRFSYTEAFF. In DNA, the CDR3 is TGTGCCAGCAGTTTTGCCGACAGGTTCTCGTACACTGAAGCTTTCTTT.